The 15 T cell receptor beta chains below all came from one sample that was sequenced in a study of T-cell reconstitution after alpha-beta-depleted transplantation in children. This sample's TCRbeta library carried unique molecular identifier barcodes. Each CDR3 protein gets one entry after TCRdb re-called the PCR reads with MiXCR. The sample has roughly 180,000 distinct CDR3 sequences; more than 12% are singletons. The sequencing here drew on PBMCs from the stem cell graft donor, taken from the stem cell graft. The source of these receptors is a human donor who donated a stem cell graft to a child with acute lymphoblastic leukemia.

This clonotype was counted ten times or more. V and J are TRBV14 and TRBJ2-3, with TRBD1 as a possible D gene (6 bases). V was trimmed by 9 bases and J by 2 bases, leaving 18 bases between them. The CDR3 extends over 15 amino acids. Germline V gene sequence: CDR1 SGHDN, CDR2 FVKESK. Written as DNA, the CDR3 is TGTGCCAGTTCTAGACCCGGACAGAACACAGATACGCAGTATTTT. This codes for CASSRPGQNTDTQYF.

This clonotype was recorded many times. This sequence joins TRBV6-5 and TRBJ1-6, with 8 nucleotides matching TRBD1. The germline gives CDR1 MNHEY, CDR2 SVGAGI. This CDR3 region has 16 residues. V lost 3 bases, J lost 8 bases, and 9 bases stayed unmatched. The CDR3, as DNA: TGTGCCAGCAGTTATTTAGGACAGGGTGGGCATTCACCCCTCCACTTT. This sequence encodes CASSYLGQGGHSPLHF.

This clonotype was detected many times. This chain connects TRBV11-1 to TRBJ2-3; TRBD2 might be the D (7 bases). The CDR3 length is 21 residues. Trimming took 0 bases from V and 4 from J, leaving 29 bases between them. Germline values: CDR1 SGHAT, CDR2 FQDESV (reference sequence). The CDR3 DNA follows: TGTGCCAGCAGCTTAGCGAGGGGGAGGGGCCCCCGTCGGGGAGTTGCAGATACGCAGTATTTT. It yields the protein CASSLARGRGPRRGVADTQYF.

This clonotype was observed at least ten times. The rearrangement links TRBV20-1 to TRBJ2-1; D uncertain. The germline V gene encodes CDR1 DFQATT and CDR2 SNEGSKA (reference sequence). This CDR3 contains 11 residues. V lost 6 bases and J lost 2, with 5 bases in between. CDR3 region: CSAVAYNEQFF. The CDR3 nucleotides read TGCAGTGCCGTCGCCTACAATGAGCAGTTCTTC.

This clonotype has more than one count but fewer than ten. The chain couples TRBV20-1 to TRBJ2-5; no reliable D call. Germline assignment: CDR1 DFQATT and CDR2 SNEGSKA (reference sequence). CDR3 length: 12 amino acids. Trimming took 6 bases from V and 3 from J, leaving 11 bases between them. The CDR3 region is CSADGRKETQYF. As DNA, the CDR3 is TGCAGTGCGGACGGAAGGAAAGAGACCCAGTACTTC.

Worth noting for this clonotype: It may be a read error: a sequence one base away is much more abundant. This chain links TRBV20-1 with TRBJ1-1, with a weak D call TRBD1 (5 bases). The CDR3 runs 13 residues. Germline assignment: CDR1 DFQATT and CDR2 SNEGSKA (reference sequence). CDR3: CSARDRAYTEAYF. CDR3 coding DNA: TGCAGTGCCCGGGACCGAGCTTACACTGAAGCTTACTTT.

This clonotype was picked up many times. This chain connects TRBV12-3 or TRBV12-4 to TRBJ1-6; no firm D call. V shed 3 bases and J shed 7 bases, with 10 bases lying between them. This CDR3 region has 14 residues. CDR3 sequence reads: CASSFSVINSPLHF. The CDR3 nucleotides read TGTGCCAGCAGTTTCTCGGTTATAAATTCACCCCTCCACTTT.

J is TRBJ2-1 and V is TRBV5-1; 9 bases fit TRBD1. The CDR3 has 15 residues. The germline CDR1 and CDR2 sequences are SGHRS and YFSETQ. The V segment lost 2 bases and the J segment 4 bases; nucleotides outside the gene matches: 4. DNA of the CDR3: TGCGCCAGCAGCTTCACAGGGGGCGGGTACAATGAGCAGTTCTTC. Its protein product is CASSFTGGGYNEQFF.

The chain recombines TRBV7-6 with TRBJ1-2; possibly TRBD1 for D (6 bases). Trimming left V 1 base short and J 7 bases short, with 13 bases between. Germline loops: CDR1 SGHVS, CDR2 FNYEAQ. The CDR3 totals 14 residues. Here the CDR3 reads CASSLDPGDSGYTF. The CDR3 DNA sequence: TGTGCCAGCAGCTTAGATCCAGGGGATAGTGGCTACACCTTC.

This clonotype was counted many times. This chain joins TRBV6-2 or TRBV6-3 and TRBJ2-5, with a possible D match to TRBD2 (5 bases). This CDR3 spans 14 amino acids. Germline CDR1 reads MNHEY; CDR2 reads SVGEGT. V dropped 7 bases and J dropped 5 bases, with 17 bases sitting between them. CDR3 in DNA: TGTGCCAGCACCTTACGGGGAGCGGCGGAGACCCAGTACTTC. It yields the protein CASTLRGAAETQYF.

This clonotype was detected many times. J is TRBJ2-1 and V is TRBV12-3 or TRBV12-4; D is uncertain. V lost 5 bases, J lost 6 bases, and 17 bases lay in between. The CDR3 runs 15 residues. CDR3 sequence reads: CASSQQRSIFNEQFF. In nucleotides, the CDR3 is TGTGCCAGCAGTCAACAGAGAAGCATCTTCAATGAGCAGTTCTTC.

The V and J genes are TRBV11-2 and TRBJ2-7; a weak D match, TRBD2 (5 bases). Deletions cut 0 bases from V and 6 bases from J, with 12 bases between. The CDR3 has 14 amino acids. Germline V gene sequence: CDR1 SGHAT, CDR2 FQNNGV. CDR3 sequence (DNA): TGTGCCAGCAGCTTAGATAAACTAGATAGCGAGCAGTACTTC. It codes for CASSLDKLDSEQYF.

This clonotype appeared many times. The chain combines TRBV12-3 or TRBV12-4 with TRBJ1-2; D is ambiguous. The CDR3 contains 14 residues. V was trimmed by 4 bases and J by 2 bases, leaving 11 bases between them. In DNA, the CDR3 is TGTGCCAGCAGTTCCAGGATACTAAACTATGGCTACACCTTC. This gives the protein CASSSRILNYGYTF.

This clonotype occurred many times. The V gene is TRBV10-3, the J gene TRBJ2-1, with 9 bases matching TRBD2. Germline V CDR1 and CDR2: ENHRY, SYGVKD. The length of the CDR3 is 12 residues. V shed 11 bases and J 6 bases; nucleotides not matched to a gene: 5. The CDR3 loop reads CAFGTSPNEQFF. The CDR3 nucleotides are TGTGCCTTCGGGACTAGCCCCAATGAGCAGTTCTTC.

This clonotype was found many times. The rearrangement joins TRBV5-4 to TRBJ2-1, with 10 bases identical to TRBD2. J gave up 9 bases and V 1 base, and 4 bases lay outside the gene matches. Germline V gene sequence: CDR1 SGHNT, CDR2 YYREEE (reference sequence). CDR3 size: 14 residues. The CDR3 nucleotides are TGTGCCAGCAGCTTGAGGCTAGCGGGAGTTGAGCAGTTCTTC. Its protein product is CASSLRLAGVEQFF. The variable domain in full, with the rest retrieved from reference TRBV5-4 and TRBJ2-1, is ETGVTQSPTHLIKTRGQQVTLRCSSQSGHNTVSWYQQALGQGPQFIFQYYREEENGRGNFPPRFSGLQFPNYSSELNVNALELDDSALYLCASSLRLAGVEQFFGPGTRLTVL.